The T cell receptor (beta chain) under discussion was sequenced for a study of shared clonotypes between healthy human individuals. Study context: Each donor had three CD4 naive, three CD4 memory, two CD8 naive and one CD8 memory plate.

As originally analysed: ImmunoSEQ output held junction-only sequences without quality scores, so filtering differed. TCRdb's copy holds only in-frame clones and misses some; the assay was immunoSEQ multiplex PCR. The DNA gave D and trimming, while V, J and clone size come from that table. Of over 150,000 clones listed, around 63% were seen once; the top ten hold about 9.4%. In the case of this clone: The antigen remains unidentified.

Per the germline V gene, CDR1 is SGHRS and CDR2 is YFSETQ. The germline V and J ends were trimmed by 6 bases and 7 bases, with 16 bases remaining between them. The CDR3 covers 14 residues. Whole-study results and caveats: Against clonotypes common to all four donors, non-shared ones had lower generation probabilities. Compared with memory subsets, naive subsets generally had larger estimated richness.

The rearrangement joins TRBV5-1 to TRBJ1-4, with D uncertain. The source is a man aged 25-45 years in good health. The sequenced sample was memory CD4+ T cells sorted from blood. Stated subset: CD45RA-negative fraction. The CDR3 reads CASKLDPGGEKLFF. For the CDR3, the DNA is TGCGCCAGCAAGCTTGATCCAGGTGGTGAAAAACTGTTTTTT.